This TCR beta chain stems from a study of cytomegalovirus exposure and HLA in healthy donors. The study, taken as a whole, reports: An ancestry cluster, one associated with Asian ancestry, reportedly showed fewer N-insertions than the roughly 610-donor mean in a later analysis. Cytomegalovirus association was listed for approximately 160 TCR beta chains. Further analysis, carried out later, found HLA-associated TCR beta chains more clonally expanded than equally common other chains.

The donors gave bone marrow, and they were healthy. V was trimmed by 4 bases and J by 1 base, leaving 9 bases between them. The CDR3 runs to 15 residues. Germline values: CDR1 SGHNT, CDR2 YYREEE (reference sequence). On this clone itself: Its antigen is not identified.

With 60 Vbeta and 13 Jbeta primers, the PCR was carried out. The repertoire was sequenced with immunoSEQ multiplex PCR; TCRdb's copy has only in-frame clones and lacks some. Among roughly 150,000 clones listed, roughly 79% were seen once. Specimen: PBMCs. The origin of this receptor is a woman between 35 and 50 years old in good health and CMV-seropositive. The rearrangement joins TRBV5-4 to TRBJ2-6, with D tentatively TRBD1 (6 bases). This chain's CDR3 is CASSRDRSGANVLTF. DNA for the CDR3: TGTGCCAGCAGCAGAGACAGGTCTGGGGCCAACGTCCTGACTTTC.